The T cell receptor beta chain under discussion was sequenced for a study of blood T cell repertoires in COVID-19. TCRdb's copy holds only in-frame clones and misses some; the assay was immunoSEQ multiplex PCR. The sample consists of a few hundred thousand clones, 90% of them appearing once. Looked up from germline, CDR1 is MNHEY and CDR2 is SVGEGT. V dropped 4 bases and J dropped 9; count of bases not matched to a gene: 10. This CDR3 is built from 15 residues. The receptor was derived from a woman under 30 with acute COVID-19. What was sequenced was PBMCs or T cells enriched from blood (not recorded which). The genes are TRBV6-2 or TRBV6-3 and TRBJ2-1; 9 positions match TRBD2. CDR3 sequence reads: CASSSWSSGMSEQFF. The CDR3 nucleotides are TGTGCCAGCAGTTCTTGGTCTAGCGGGATGAGTGAGCAGTTCTTC.